This TCR beta chain was retrieved from a study of cytomegalovirus exposure and HLA in healthy donors (TCRdb year 2017). Turning to the overall study: According to a later analysis, the 120 or so validation repertoires were produced on the same platform as the 700 or so repertoires of the first cohort. To predict cytomegalovirus infection status, the study brought together high-throughput TCR immunosequencing, statistical association of individual TCRs with disease status, and machine learning. The aim of the study was to test whether cataloging public T cell receptors could identify signatures of past pathogen exposure. A separate validation cohort of 100 to 150 different subjects was used in addition to the 666-subject first cohort. The study at large found these results: In both the original and validation cohorts, the classifier was reported to diagnose cytomegalovirus status with high specificity and sensitivity. In a later analysis, TCRs clustered in the first cohort were found to also tend to co-occur in the roughly 120 validation repertoires, with approximately 95% of cluster scores above 0. A few of the identified cytomegalovirus-associated TCR beta chains were confirmed in vitro to be specific for cytomegalovirus antigens. Most TCR sequences were observed very rarely across donors, whereas some public TCRs were present in many individuals. A later analysis lacked HLA typing for the validation cohort, so it scored co-occurrence in that cohort across all 110 or so repertoires. The authors suggested that the approach could potentially be generalized to other disease states and immunological phenotypes. In the study, about 150 TCR beta chains were listed as associated with cytomegalovirus.

In this sample, this clone turned up once. Its recognized antigen is unknown. Base quality data are lacking; no much larger clone is found one base away. Separate from the approximately 670-subject first cohort, the validation cohort of 95 to 150 subjects was the group to which the donors belonged. Libraries were built with the immunoSEQ multiplex PCR assay. Per the source publication's procedure: To diagnose cytomegalovirus status from the catalog of TCR beta chain sequences, a statistical classification framework was built. TCRdb limited this immuneACCESS table to in-frame rearrangements with V and J called. A share of clones is missing; checked studies link under half to unresolved V genes, and the rest is unexplained. Clone size and V and J calls were adopted from that table, with D and trimming inferred from the DNA. The sample yields about 280,000 clones; approximately 90% were counted once. Approximately 0.95% of the sample goes to the ten largest clones.

V is trimmed back by 5 bases and J by 4 bases, and the junction contains 13 bases that no gene match accounts for. Reading from cysteine to phenylalanine, the CDR3 counts 16 amino acids. CDR3 DNA is the only sequence kept; it has 48 bases, read in frame from the first base. Looking up the germline V gene yields CDR1 SGHAT and CDR2 FQNNGV. The TCR sequence derives from a woman aged 18-35 years in good health and CMV-seronegative. Sequenced: PBMCs. The chain is encoded by TRBV11-2 joined to TRBJ2-5, and TRBD2 matches 7 of the central bases. Here the CDR3 is given as CASSKGRGSAGETQYF. The sequence in DNA is TGTGCCAGCAGCAAGGGCCGCGGGAGCGCGGGAGAGACCCAGTACTTC.